These 14 T cell receptor beta chains were all obtained from the same sample, sequenced in a study of cytomegalovirus exposure and HLA in healthy donors. PCR involved 60 Vbeta and 13 Jbeta primers. The method was immunoSEQ multiplex PCR; TCRdb's version includes in-frame clones alone and lacks a portion of them. The data contain 65,000 to 95,000 clones, over 65% of them singletons. The sample consisted of PBMCs. All receptors derive from a man aged 45-60 years in good health and CMV-seronegative.

This chain links TRBV21-1 with TRBJ1-6; the DNA was not compared with TRBD1, the D call given in the table. TRBV21-1 is reported as a pseudogene. The CDR3 is 17 amino acids. In DNA form, the CDR3 reads TGTGCCAGCAGCCGAGCGAGGGGGAGCTCCTATAATTCACCCCTCCACTTT. It translates to CASSRARGSSYNSPLHF.

J is TRBJ1-5 and V is TRBV5-5; a possible D gene is TRBD1 (5 bases). The CDR3 length is 14 residues. Between the trimmed V and J ends, which lost 7 bases and 1 base, there was a span of 12 bases. Germline V gene sequence: CDR1 SGHKS, CDR2 YYEKEE (reference sequence). CDR3 region: CASSGVESNQPQHF. CDR3 coding DNA: TGTGCCAGCTCGGGGGTGGAGAGCAATCAGCCCCAGCATTTT.

The chain combines TRBV19 with TRBJ2-5; D call uncertain. Germline CDR1 and CDR2: LNHDA and SQIVND (reference sequence). The CDR3 totals 15 residues. Trimming cost V 4 bases and J 2 bases, with 14 bases left between them. CDR3 sequence (DNA): TGTGCCAGTAGTAAGGCAAACTACCAACAAGAGACCCAGTACTTC. Protein: CASSKANYQQETQYF.

Comment on this clone: This same CDR3 is encoded by further DNA sequences in the sample. V usage is TRBV7-9 and J usage is TRBJ2-3, with D perhaps matching TRBD1 (6 bases). Germline assignment: CDR1 SEHNR and CDR2 FQNEAQ (reference sequence). The ends were cut back, 0 bases at V and 0 bases at J, with 7 bases in the middle. CDR3 length: 15 residues. The CDR3 loop is CASSLARGSTDTQYF. CDR3 in DNA: TGTGCCAGCAGCTTAGCCAGGGGTAGCACAGATACGCAGTATTTT.

V and J are TRBV7-8 and TRBJ2-5; 10 nucleotides line up with TRBD1. The ends lost 5 bases at V and 5 bases at J; junction bases unmatched: 8. CDR1 and CDR2 from the germline V gene are SGHVS and FQNEAQ. This CDR3 comprises 15 residues. The CDR3 region has the DNA TGTGCCAGCAGCGCAAGACAGGGGGCAAGGGAGACCCAGTACTTC. This translates into CASSARQGARETQYF.

The chain has TRBV14 and TRBJ2-2; no clear D. The germline V gene has CDR1 SGHDN and CDR2 FVKESK. The CDR3 has 14 amino acids. The V gene lost 0 bases and the J gene lost 6 bases, with 8 bases spanning the gap. The CDR3 DNA reads TGTGCCAGCAGCCAAGATTCAGTTTCCGGGGAGCTGTTTTTT. Its translation: CASSQDSVSGELFF.

V is TRBV4-2 and J is TRBJ1-4; D uncertain. The V end was cut by 6 bases, the J end by 7 bases, with 15 bases between. The CDR3 sequence is 14 residues long. Germline V gene data show CDR1 as LGHNA and CDR2 as YNFKEQ. The CDR3 bases are TGTGCCAGCAGTTCGGGGAGGGAAAGTGAAAAACTGTTTTTT. It codes for CASSSGRESEKLFF.

The chain recombines TRBV9 with TRBJ1-3, with TRBD1 as a possible D gene (6 bases). The CDR3 runs to 16 residues. In germline, CDR1 is SGDLS, CDR2 YYNGEE. Trimming removed 4 bases from V and 3 bases from J, with 17 bases in between. As DNA, the CDR3 is TGTGCCAGCAGCCCTATTGTTACAGGGTTTGGAAACACCATATATTTT. Its translation is CASSPIVTGFGNTIYF. Variable domain in full (rest from reference TRBV9 and TRBJ1-3): DSGVTQTPKHLITATGQRVTLRCSPRSGDLSVYWYQQSLDQGLQFLIQYYNGEERAKGNILERFSAQQFPDLHSELNLSSLELGDSALYFCASSPIVTGFGNTIYFGEGSWLTVV.

A single count supports this clone. This chain links TRBV7-9 with TRBJ1-1, with a weak D call TRBD1 (6 bases). Trimming took 1 base from V and 0 from J, leaving 6 bases between them. There are 14 residues in the CDR3. Looked up from germline, CDR1 is SEHNR and CDR2 is FQNEAQ (reference sequence). The CDR3 protein is CASSLGTVNTEAFF. The CDR3, as DNA: TGTGCCAGCAGCTTAGGGACAGTGAACACTGAAGCTTTCTTT.

About this clone: At one end, the junction sequence differs from germline, possibly due to a read error. The chain carries TRBV7-7 and TRBJ2-1; 7 bases align to TRBD2. The CDR3 extends over 15 amino acids. Germline loops: CDR1 SSHAT, CDR2 FNYEAQ (reference sequence). CDR3 protein: CASSPERGNHNEQFF. The CDR3, as DNA: TGTGCTAGCAGCCCTGAGCGGGGAAATCACAATGAGCAGTTCTTC.

The rearrangement links TRBV7-2 to TRBJ1-1, with 9 bases that match TRBD1. J gave up 6 bases and V 1 base, and 0 bases lay outside the gene matches. CDR1 is SGHTA and CDR2 is FQGNSA in the germline V gene. The length of the CDR3 is 13 residues. CDR3 in DNA: TGTGCCAGCAGCTTAGGACAGGGGGCTGAAGCTTTCTTT. The encoded protein is CASSLGQGAEAFF.

CDR3 sequence reads: CSALPRDTQYF. As DNA, the CDR3 is TGCAGTGCCCTCCCCAGAGATACGCAGTATTTT. The chain carries TRBV20-1 and TRBJ2-3; D gene unclear. CDR3 length equals 11 residues. CDR1 and CDR2 (germline): DFQATT, SNEGSKA (reference sequence). Trimming took 6 bases from V and 5 from J, leaving 9 bases between them.

This chain uses TRBV7-6 with TRBJ2-2, with TRBD1 as a possible D gene (6 bases). This CDR3 is 16 amino acids long. V dropped 6 bases and J dropped 8 bases, with 22 bases sitting between them. Germline CDR1 is SGHVS and CDR2 is FNYEAQ. CDR3 nucleotides: TGTGCCAGCAGTGTTAAAACCCCACGAACAGGGGGGGAGCTGTTTTTT. It encodes CASSVKTPRTGGELFF.

The chain joins TRBV5-1 to TRBJ2-7; TRBD1 agrees at 7 bases. Germline CDR1 reads SGHRS; CDR2 reads YFSETQ. The trim removed 5 bases at V and 1 base at J, leaving 15 bases unmatched. This CDR3 contains 17 residues. The CDR3: CASSPETTGPVSYEQYF. CDR3 nucleotides: TGCGCCAGCAGTCCTGAAACGACAGGGCCGGTTTCCTACGAGCAGTACTTC.